This T cell receptor (beta chain) was sequenced during a study of lymphopenia after photon versus proton radiotherapy. TCRdb's table, derived via immunoSEQ multiplex PCR, lists solely in-frame clones and lacks some. The sample holds tens of thousands of clones, about 89% seen once. CDR1 is SGHVS and CDR2 is FQNEAQ in the germline V gene. J was trimmed by 5 bases and V by 2 bases; bases with no gene match: 3. This CDR3 region has 13 residues. This chain links TRBV7-8 with TRBJ2-7; 7 bases fit TRBD2. The sequence was obtained from a man older than 75 with esophageal cancer. Sequences were derived from peripheral blood, sampled from a patient treated with proton-based radiotherapy. CDR3 sequence reads: CASSLQRGHEQYF. CDR3 nucleotides: TGTGCCAGCAGCTTACAGCGGGGCCACGAGCAGTACTTC.